The 20 T cell receptor beta chains in this list originate from one sample, sequenced in a study of Graves' ophthalmopathy and Graves' hyperthyroidism. Beta-chain TCR CDR3 regions were amplified from RNA transcripts. HTBI primers served in a first-round RT-PCR, which a second-round multiplex PCR followed. TCRdb processed the multiplex PCR reads anew with MiXCR; each CDR3 protein has one entry. This table holds a few hundred thousand distinct CDR3 sequences, roughly 14% found once. Sequencing was performed on peripheral blood. Receptors originate from a woman aged 18-35 years with stable Graves' hyperthyroidism.

This clonotype was seen many times. This rearrangement joins TRBV6-2 or TRBV6-3 to TRBJ1-5, with 7 bases lining up with TRBD1. Germline lookup yields CDR1 MNHEY and CDR2 SVGEGT. The CDR3 spans 13 residues. Trimming took 2 bases from V and 5 from J; bases not matched to a gene: 0. CDR3 sequence: CASSYRGHQPQHF. CDR3 nucleotide sequence: TGTGCCAGCAGTTACAGGGGGCATCAGCCCCAGCATTTT.

This clonotype was counted at least ten times. V and J are TRBV5-1 and TRBJ2-7; D not resolved. Trimming pared 2 bases from V and 3 bases from J, leaving 9 bases between. There are 13 residues in the CDR3. Looked up from germline, CDR1 is SGHRS and CDR2 is YFSETQ. The CDR3 DNA reads as TGCGCCAGCAGCTTTGACACCGGCTACGAGCAGTACTTC. Its protein product is CASSFDTGYEQYF.

In this sample, this clonotype turned up many times. This rearrangement joins TRBV10-3 to TRBJ2-5; D may be TRBD2 (5 bases). Trimming left V 3 bases short and J 3 bases short, with 11 bases between. This CDR3 has 14 amino acids. The germline V gene has CDR1 ENHRY and CDR2 SYGVKD. CDR3 residues: CAISDFEGEETQYF. CDR3 nucleotides: TGTGCCATCAGTGATTTTGAGGGTGAAGAGACCCAGTACTTC.

This clonotype was seen many times. The J gene is TRBJ1-3, the V gene TRBV27; unclear D gene. V gave up 3 bases and J gave up 0 bases, with 6 bases separating them. The CDR3 is 14 residues long. Germline CDR1 is MNHEY and CDR2 is SMNVEV (reference sequence). CDR3 coding DNA: TGTGCCAGCAGTTTGCACAGCTCTGGAAACACCATATATTTT. This translates into CASSLHSSGNTIYF.

The chain combines TRBV30 with TRBJ2-7, with TRBD2 matching over 7 bases. Germline V gene data show CDR1 as GTSNPN and CDR2 as SVGIG (reference sequence). The CDR3 has 13 amino acids. The J segment lost 3 bases and the V segment lost 2 bases, leaving 4 bases of the junction unmatched. The CDR3 here is CAWSRGEIYEQYF. In DNA, the CDR3 is TGTGCCTGGAGTCGGGGGGAGATCTACGAGCAGTACTTC.

V usage is TRBV20-1 and J usage is TRBJ2-7; 13 bases are shared with TRBD2. Germline V CDR1 and CDR2: DFQATT, SNEGSKA (reference sequence). The J segment lost 6 bases and the V segment lost 0 bases, leaving 8 bases of the junction unmatched. The CDR3 has 16 residues. The CDR3 here is CSARDELAGGKFEQYF. CDR3 DNA sequence: TGCAGTGCTAGAGATGAACTAGCGGGGGGGAAGTTCGAGCAGTACTTC.

The chain links TRBV6-1 to TRBJ2-5; D tentatively fits TRBD1 or TRBD2 (5 bases each). V was clipped by 5 bases and J by 5 bases, with 18 bases between them. The CDR3 sequence is 15 residues long. The V gene's germline CDR1 is MNHNS and CDR2 SASEGT. In nucleotides, the CDR3 is TGTGCCAGCAGTCCTAGTGGGGGACGAGTCGAGACCCAGTACTTC. Translated: CASSPSGGRVETQYF.

The rearrangement joins TRBV12-3 or TRBV12-4 to TRBJ1-1; 7 bases agree with TRBD1. The CDR3 has 15 residues. After removal of 6 bases from V and 3 bases from J, the junction contained 10 bases not matched to a gene. This CDR3 is CASRHENQGDTEAFF. The CDR3 DNA is TGTGCCAGCAGACACGAGAATCAGGGGGACACTGAAGCTTTCTTT.

This clonotype showed up many times. V and J are TRBV4-1 and TRBJ2-7, with unresolved D. Germline values: CDR1 MGHRA, CDR2 YSYEKL. The V and J ends lost 1 base and 2 bases respectively, with 12 bases between them. The CDR3 runs 15 residues. This CDR3 is CASSQAQLLTYEQYF. Here the CDR3 DNA reads TGCGCCAGCAGCCAAGCGCAGCTCCTTACCTACGAGCAGTACTTC.

This clonotype occurred a few times. The chain is built from TRBV7-2 and TRBJ1-3; D unclear. Between the trimmed V and J ends, which lost 0 bases and 4 bases, there was a span of 13 bases. The CDR3 runs to 16 residues. CDR1 is SGHTA, CDR2 FQGNSA, per germline. The CDR3 protein is CASSLAGSGYGNTIYF. CDR3 DNA: TGTGCCAGCAGCTTAGCCGGGTCTGGTTACGGAAACACCATATATTTT.

This clonotype came up many times. The chain recombines TRBV11-2 with TRBJ2-5; no firm D call. V lost 0 bases and J lost 5, with 22 bases in between. CDR1 and CDR2 from the germline V gene are SGHAT and FQNNGV. The CDR3 loop spans 18 amino acids. This chain's CDR3 is CASSLDQERTEVGETQYF. In DNA, the CDR3 is TGTGCCAGCAGCTTAGATCAGGAAAGGACGGAAGTAGGGGAGACCCAGTACTTC.

This chain connects TRBV7-8 to TRBJ2-7, with D hard to call. CDR3 size: 14 residues. CDR1 SGHVS and CDR2 FQNEAQ come from the germline V gene. Trimming stripped 5 bases from V and 2 bases from J, with 13 bases between. The CDR3 region is CASSPGMWAYEQYF. The CDR3 DNA is TGTGCCAGCAGCCCTGGTATGTGGGCCTACGAGCAGTACTTC.

This clonotype was detected many times. J is TRBJ2-5 and V is TRBV4-1; D not certain. Germline V gene lookup returns CDR1 MGHRA and CDR2 YSYEKL. There are 13 residues in the CDR3. The V end was cut by 3 bases, the J end by 4 bases, with 9 bases between. The CDR3 is CASSQGYLETQYF. As DNA, the CDR3 is TGCGCCAGCAGCCAGGGGTATCTAGAGACCCAGTACTTC.

This clonotype showed up many times. The chain carries TRBV12-3 or TRBV12-4 and TRBJ1-1; a possible D gene is TRBD1 (5 bases). Trimming shortened V by 3 bases and J by 6 bases, and 8 bases separated the two germline ends. The CDR3 is 12 residues long. DNA for the CDR3: TGTGCCAGCAGTTTTCGGGGGGCTGAAGCTTTCTTT. Amino acids: CASSFRGAEAFF.

At least ten counts were recorded for this clonotype. This chain links TRBV2 with TRBJ2-7, with 14 nucleotides matching TRBD2. Germline-derived CDR1 and CDR2 are SNHLY and FYNNEI. The length of the CDR3 is 14 residues. The ends lost 4 bases at V and 6 bases at J; junction bases unmatched: 2. CDR3 DNA: TGTGCCAGCAGTGGACTAGCGGGGGGGTCCGAGCAGTACTTC. This gives the protein CASSGLAGGSEQYF.

This clonotype was recorded at least ten times. This chain joins TRBV11-2 and TRBJ2-5; 9 bases line up with TRBD1. Germline values: CDR1 SGHAT, CDR2 FQNNGV. This CDR3 is 14 amino acids long. The V segment lost 5 bases and the J segment 4 bases; nucleotides outside the gene matches: 5. The CDR3 region has the DNA TGTGCCAGCAGCACGGACAGGGGTGGAGAGACCCAGTACTTC. Translated, it gives CASSTDRGGETQYF.

This clonotype occurred many times. The chain combines TRBV6-1 with TRBJ2-5; a possible D gene is TRBD1 (6 bases). Germline lookup yields CDR1 MNHNS and CDR2 SASEGT. This CDR3 is 15 amino acids long. The V and J ends lost 4 bases and 4 bases respectively, with 16 bases between them. The CDR3 DNA reads as TGTGCCAGCAGTGGGGGCACAGGGTCCCGAGAGACCCAGTACTTC. Translating it yields CASSGGTGSRETQYF.

This clonotype came up many times. The chain carries TRBV19 and TRBJ2-7; D remains unclear. Germline CDR1 LNHDA, CDR2 SQIVND (reference sequence). Trimming pared 1 base from V and 0 bases from J, leaving 13 bases between. The CDR3 sequence is 16 residues long. CDR3 sequence: CASSIVLATYSYEQYF. The CDR3 DNA sequence: TGTGCCAGTAGTATAGTCCTGGCTACGTACTCCTACGAGCAGTACTTC.

At least ten counts were recorded for this clonotype. The gene calls are TRBV20-1 and TRBJ1-1; D is perhaps TRBD1 (6 bases). Germline V lookup: CDR1 DFQATT, CDR2 SNEGSKA (reference sequence). V was shortened by 6 bases and J by 1 base, with 9 bases between the two germline ends. This CDR3 contains 12 residues. The CDR3 DNA reads as TGCAGTGCCACGGGACAGAACACTGAAGCTTTCTTT. It specifies CSATGQNTEAFF.

This clonotype appeared many times. The gene calls are TRBV12-3 or TRBV12-4 and TRBJ2-5; TRBD2 matches 12 bases. V gave up 2 bases and J gave up 0 bases; unmatched junction bases: 1. The CDR3 has 16 residues. CDR3 amino acids: CASSLTSGGYQETQYF. The CDR3 bases are TGTGCCAGCAGTTTAACTAGCGGGGGGTACCAAGAGACCCAGTACTTC.